This entry lists 20 T cell receptor beta chains sequenced from one sample in a study of long-term antiretroviral therapy in people with HIV. The authors ran the immunoSEQ assay, v3.0, at survey level. Libraries were prepared by immunoSEQ multiplex PCR; TCRdb keeps only in-frame clonotypes and omits some of them. The table lists about 50,000 clones, around four fifths of them singletons. The sequenced sample was unsorted PBMCs, obtained 0.8 years after starting antiretroviral therapy. The receptors come from a woman under 30 with HIV.

This chain links TRBV6-5 with TRBJ2-1; maybe TRBD2 (6 bases). CDR3 length: 13 residues. Germline lookup yields CDR1 MNHEY and CDR2 SVGAGI. Trimming removed 0 bases at V and 9 bases at J, with 9 bases between. The CDR3, as DNA: TGTGCCAGCAGTTACTCAGGAGGGTTTGAGCAGTTCTTC. Amino acids: CASSYSGGFEQFF.

This rearrangement joins TRBV7-3 to TRBJ2-1; D ambiguous. Germline V CDR1 and CDR2: SGHTA, FQGTGA. The CDR3 totals 14 residues. Deletions cut 0 bases from V and 6 bases from J, with 9 bases between. The CDR3 DNA reads TGTGCCAGCAGCTTAACGCGAGACCGCAATGAGCAGTTCTTC. Translation: CASSLTRDRNEQFF.

The chain couples TRBV29-1 to TRBJ1-1, with TRBD1 matching over 7 bases. The junction had 7 bases not matched to a gene; V was cut back by 1 base and J by 5 bases. The CDR3 has 14 residues. The germline V gene encodes CDR1 SQVTM and CDR2 ANQGSEA. The CDR3 region has the DNA TGCAGCGTTGAAGGGGAGGGGGCTCGGACTGAAGCTTTCTTT. Translated, it gives CSVEGEGARTEAFF.

The chain uses TRBV25-1 and TRBJ1-5; TRBD1 might be the D (5 bases). The CDR3 is 14 residues long. CDR1 is MGHDK and CDR2 is SYGVNS in the germline V gene. The V and J ends lost 3 bases and 6 bases respectively, with 12 bases between them. The CDR3 bases are TGTGCCAGCAGTGAGACGGGGGACCTTCAGCCCCAGCATTTT. Its protein is CASSETGDLQPQHF.

The J gene is TRBJ2-3, the V gene TRBV4-1; the match to TRBD2 covers 12 bases. The CDR3 consists of 16 residues. Germline V CDR1 and CDR2: MGHRA, YSYEKL. The trim removed 1 base at V and 8 bases at J, leaving 7 bases unmatched. The CDR3 here is CASSQVLAGGPGTQYF. The CDR3 coding sequence is TGCGCCAGCAGCCAAGTGCTAGCGGGAGGGCCTGGTACGCAGTATTTT.

The V gene is TRBV2, the J gene TRBJ1-5; D is perhaps TRBD1 (6 bases). The CDR3 covers 15 residues. V lost 0 bases, J lost 4 bases, and 10 bases lay in between. Germline V gene data show CDR1 as SNHLY and CDR2 as FYNNEI. The CDR3 loop is CASSEARGANQPQHF. The DNA for the CDR3 is TGTGCCAGCAGTGAAGCGCGGGGGGCGAATCAGCCCCAGCATTTT.

In this sample, this clone turned up a few times. V is TRBV19 and J is TRBJ2-2; D is possibly TRBD2 (5 bases). Germline loops: CDR1 LNHDA, CDR2 SQIVND (reference sequence). V dropped 5 bases and J dropped 6 bases, with 25 bases sitting between them. CDR3 length: 18 residues. The CDR3 DNA is TGTGCCAGTAGTTCCCCTACCGCGGCGGCTAGCCGAGCCGGGGAGCTGTTTTTT. Protein: CASSSPTAAASRAGELFF.

The chain links TRBV19 to TRBJ1-3; D uncertain. The CDR3 sequence is 13 residues long. The germline V gene has CDR1 LNHDA and CDR2 SQIVND (reference sequence). V lost 8 bases to trimming and J lost 0 bases, with 8 bases between them. CDR3 in DNA: TGTGCCAGTGCGGATACCTCTGGAAACACCATATATTTT. Its protein product is CASADTSGNTIYF.

V usage is TRBV6-1 and J usage is TRBJ2-1, with TRBD2 identical over 7 bases. V was clipped by 5 bases and J by 4 bases; unmatched bases: 8. Germline CDR1 reads MNHNS; CDR2 reads SASEGT. The length of the CDR3 is 15 residues. DNA for the CDR3: TGTGCCAGCAGTCCCCAAAGGGACTATTACAATGAGCAGTTCTTC. It is translated as CASSPQRDYYNEQFF.

The CDR3 reads CASSSQTGPPNEKLFF. Here the CDR3 DNA reads TGTGCCAGCAGCTCCCAAACAGGGCCCCCTAATGAAAAACTGTTTTTT. This chain connects TRBV4-2 to TRBJ1-4, with D perhaps matching TRBD1 (6 bases). This CDR3 region has 16 residues. Germline values: CDR1 LGHNA, CDR2 YNFKEQ. Between the trimmed V and J ends, which lost 5 bases and 3 bases, there was a span of 16 bases.

The chain joins TRBV28 to TRBJ1-1, with D hard to call. In germline, CDR1 is MDHEN, CDR2 SYDVKM. Trimming left V 8 bases short and J 4 bases short, with 14 bases between. The CDR3 is 13 amino acids. CDR3 DNA: TGTGCCAGCGGACCGAGCCGGGTCACTGAAGCTTTCTTT. This gives the protein CASGPSRVTEAFF.

The rearrangement joins TRBV4-1 to TRBJ2-5, with D maybe TRBD1 (6 bases). CDR3 length: 16 amino acids. V gave up 3 bases and J gave up 1 base, with 15 bases separating them. Germline V CDR1 and CDR2: MGHRA, YSYEKL. In DNA form, the CDR3 reads TGCGCCAGCAGCCAGGTCTGGGCCAGGGGCCAAGAGACCCAGTACTTC. This codes for CASSQVWARGQETQYF.

CDR3 coding DNA: TGTGCCAGCAGCTTCGGCACAGGGTTCCCCGGGGAGCTGTTTTTT. The encoded protein is CASSFGTGFPGELFF. The genes are TRBV7-9 and TRBJ2-2, with D perhaps matching TRBD1 (6 bases). Trimming stripped 3 bases from V and 6 bases from J, with 14 bases between. CDR1 and CDR2 (germline): SEHNR, FQNEAQ (reference sequence). The CDR3 length is 15 residues.

The chain links TRBV7-2 to TRBJ1-2; 9 bases fit TRBD1. Germline CDR1 reads SGHTA; CDR2 reads FQGNSA. J was trimmed by 1 base and V by 4 bases; bases with no gene match: 4. The CDR3 consists of 15 residues. The CDR3 reads CASSWGTGINYGYTF. The CDR3 DNA is TGTGCCAGCAGCTGGGGGACAGGGATTAACTATGGCTACACCTTC. The full variable domain, its missing parts supplied by reference TRBV7-2 and TRBJ1-2, is GAGVSQSPSNKVTEKGKDVELRCDPISGHTALYWYRQSLGQGLEFLIYFQGNSAPDKSGLPSDRFSAERTGGSVSTLTIQRTQQEDSAVYLCASSWGTGINYGYTFGSGTRLTVV.

This clone was seen only a few times. V and J are TRBV9 and TRBJ2-7; perhaps TRBD1 as D (6 bases). CDR3 length equals 12 residues. With 4 bases removed from V and 4 bases from J, the gap between germline ends came to 9 bases. Per germline, CDR1 SGDLS and CDR2 YYNGEE. Written as DNA, the CDR3 is TGTGCCAGCAGCCCGGACAGTTACGAGCAGTACTTC. Encoded protein: CASSPDSYEQYF. Combining the CDR3 with reference TRBV9 and TRBJ2-7 gives the whole variable domain DSGVTQTPKHLITATGQRVTLRCSPRSGDLSVYWYQQSLDQGLQFLIQYYNGEERAKGNILERFSAQQFPDLHSELNLSSLELGDSALYFCASSPDSYEQYFGPGTRLTVT.

The chain is built from TRBV14 and TRBJ2-3, with D possibly TRBD2 on 7 matching bases. Germline V gene lookup returns CDR1 SGHDN and CDR2 FVKESK. The CDR3 is 18 residues long. The V and J ends lost 0 bases and 2 bases respectively, with 18 bases between them. DNA of the CDR3: TGTGCCAGCAGCCAAGAAACAGGGCGGGGGCTTGACACAGATACGCAGTATTTT. It encodes CASSQETGRGLDTDTQYF.

V gene TRBV6-5 combines with J gene TRBJ2-7; 10 bases are a match to TRBD2. Germline V gives CDR1 MNHEY, CDR2 SVGAGI. With V trimmed by 8 bases and J by 3 bases, 10 bases remained unmatched. The CDR3 extends over 15 amino acids. The DNA for the CDR3 is TGTGCCAGCTTAAATATGGCTAGCGGGAGCTACGAGCAGTACTTC. It translates to CASLNMASGSYEQYF.

This clone was detected only a few times. V usage is TRBV28 and J usage is TRBJ1-1, with D possibly matching TRBD1 (5 bases). Germline loops: CDR1 MDHEN, CDR2 SYDVKM. The CDR3 spans 13 residues. With 6 bases removed from V and 1 base from J, the gap between germline ends came to 9 bases. This chain's CDR3 is CASRGTPNTEAFF. Written as DNA, the CDR3 is TGTGCCAGCAGGGGGACGCCGAACACTGAAGCTTTCTTT. Drawing the rest from reference TRBV28 and TRBJ1-1, the complete variable domain is DVKVTQSSRYLVKRTGEKVFLECVQDMDHENMFWYRQDPGLGLRLIYFSYDVKMKEKGDIPEGYSVSREKKERFSLILESASTNQTSMYLCASRGTPNTEAFFGQGTRLTVV.

This chain connects TRBV6-5 to TRBJ2-7; D may be TRBD1 (6 bases). Germline loops: CDR1 MNHEY, CDR2 SVGAGI. CDR3 length: 15 residues. V was trimmed by 2 bases and J by 4 bases, leaving 15 bases between them. The CDR3 protein is CASSYPLQGRYEQYF. Here the CDR3 DNA reads TGTGCCAGCAGTTACCCGTTACAGGGTCGTTACGAGCAGTACTTC.

V is TRBV2 and J is TRBJ2-5; TRBD2 agrees at 7 bases. Germline V lookup: CDR1 SNHLY, CDR2 FYNNEI. Losses at the gene ends were 6 bases for V and 3 bases for J; bases not matched to a gene: 4. CDR3 size: 13 residues. The CDR3 reads CASRGTTEETQYF. The CDR3 DNA follows: TGTGCCAGCAGGGGGACTACCGAAGAGACCCAGTACTTC.